The clone carrying this TCR beta chain has a handful of counts. Its antigen remains unknown. From the RT-PCR reads, TCRdb called clonotypes with MiXCR, one entry per CDR3 protein. The sample holds about 520,000 distinct CDR3 sequences; roughly 7.6% are singletons and the top ten take around 13%. This entry comes from a study of response to subunit inactivated influenza vaccine. Study-level findings and limits: Authors suggested each seasonal flu vaccination may recruit only limited numbers of new T cells.

V lost 5 bases to trimming and J lost 9 bases; unmatched junction nucleotides: 16. The CDR3 contains 16 residues. The germline CDR1 and CDR2 sequences are SGHTA and FQGNSA. The clonotype originates from a man between 50 and 69 years old who received an inactivated influenza vaccine. The input for sequencing was PBMCs from blood, taken about 23 months after vaccination. The chain combines TRBV7-2 with TRBJ2-1; 7 nucleotides match TRBD2. This CDR3 is CASSADSPASGGEQFF. Here the CDR3 DNA reads TGTGCCAGCAGCGCCGACTCGCCTGCCTCGGGGGGTGAGCAGTTCTTC.